This passage covers 20 T cell receptor beta chains from one sample sequenced in a study of T cell responses to AZD1222 COVID-19 vaccine. The method was immunoSEQ multiplex PCR; TCRdb's version includes in-frame clones alone and lacks a portion of them. The sample records about 160,000 clones, about 91% being singletons. The material was peripheral blood, obtained 28 days after the second AZD1222 dose. The receptors derive from an adult who received the AZD1222 COVID-19 vaccine.

In regard to this clone: The sample carries other DNA sequences with the same CDR3. This chain links TRBV27 with TRBJ1-2; 8 positions agree with TRBD1. The CDR3 is 13 amino acids. Germline V gives CDR1 MNHEY, CDR2 SMNVEV (reference sequence). V was pared by 4 bases and J by 4 bases, with 2 bases of the junction left unmatched. The CDR3 spells CASSSTGGYGYTF. As DNA, the CDR3 is TGTGCCAGCAGTTCAACAGGGGGCTATGGCTACACCTTC.

This chain connects TRBV3-1 (or the pseudogene TRBV3-2) to TRBJ1-1, with 10 bases that match TRBD1. This CDR3 spans 13 amino acids. Germline trimming cut 1 base from V and 10 bases from J; bases unmatched to any gene: 3. Looked up from germline, CDR1 is LGHDT and CDR2 is YNNKEL (reference sequence). The CDR3 coding sequence is TGTGCCAGCAGCCAAGGGACAGGGGGGCGAGCTTTCTTT. Amino acids: CASSQGTGGRAFF.

V gene TRBV5-6 combines with J gene TRBJ1-2; no firm D call. Germline V gene sequence: CDR1 SGHDT, CDR2 YYEEEE. The CDR3 contains 13 residues. V lost 5 bases and J 3 bases, leaving 11 bases between the germline ends. The CDR3 loop reads CASSPWRDYGYTF. Written as DNA, the CDR3 is TGTGCCAGCAGTCCATGGAGAGACTATGGCTACACCTTC. Full variable domain (outside the CDR3, taken from reference TRBV5-6 and TRBJ1-2): DAGVTQSPTHLIKTRGQQVTLRCSPKSGHDTVSWYQQALGQGPQFIFQYYEEEERQRGNFPDRFSGHQFPNYSSELNVNALLLGDSALYLCASSPWRDYGYTFGSGTRLTVV.

J is TRBJ2-7 and V is TRBV2; unclear D gene. This CDR3 has 13 amino acids. The ends were cut back, 7 bases at V and 0 bases at J, with 10 bases in the middle. Looked up from germline, CDR1 is SNHLY and CDR2 is FYNNEI. CDR3 sequence reads: CASNKVISYEQYF. The CDR3 DNA follows: TGTGCCAGCAACAAGGTCATCTCCTACGAGCAGTACTTC.

The CDR3 sequence: CASKPGRVGGEKLFF. Written as DNA, the CDR3 is TGTGCCAGCAAGCCTGGAAGGGTGGGAGGTGAAAAACTGTTTTTT. V usage is TRBV2 and J usage is TRBJ1-4; D is ambiguous. The CDR3 length is 15 residues. V was cut by 7 bases and J by 7 bases, with 19 bases left in between. Germline V gene data show CDR1 as SNHLY and CDR2 as FYNNEI.

The genes are TRBV6-5 and TRBJ1-4; possibly TRBD1 for D (5 bases). The V gene lost 5 bases and the J gene lost 0 bases, with 10 bases spanning the gap. CDR3 length: 15 residues. The V gene's germline CDR1 is MNHEY and CDR2 SVGAGI. As DNA, the CDR3 is TGTGCCAGCAGTCCGCAGACAGCAACTAATGAAAAACTGTTTTTT. Its translation is CASSPQTATNEKLFF.

This clone was detected a few times. The genes are TRBV4-1 and TRBJ2-7; D may be TRBD1 (7 bases). The CDR3 contains 15 residues. Germline CDR1 MGHRA, CDR2 YSYEKL. The V gene lost 1 base and the J gene lost 4 bases, with 14 bases spanning the gap. DNA of the CDR3: TGCGCCAGCAGCCAAGGCGGGACAGACTCATACGAGCAGTACTTC. Residues: CASSQGGTDSYEQYF.

The chain employs TRBV6-2 or TRBV6-3 and TRBJ1-1, with 7 positions matching TRBD1. Germline CDR1 reads MNHEY; CDR2 reads SVGEGT. The J segment lost 2 bases and the V segment lost 2 bases, leaving 5 bases of the junction unmatched. This CDR3 is 15 amino acids long. CDR3 nucleotides: TGTGCCAGCAGTTACGTACAGGGGCTAAACACTGAAGCTTTCTTT. Amino acid sequence: CASSYVQGLNTEAFF.

The V and J genes are TRBV2 and TRBJ2-7; 10 bases line up with TRBD1. The CDR3 spans 23 residues. Germline V gives CDR1 SNHLY, CDR2 FYNNEI. CDR3 coding DNA: TGTGGTCTCGAAGGCCGGGACAGGGGACTTCACAGCGCTCGACCCACGCTAAACTACGAGCAGTACTTC. This gives the protein CGLEGRDRGLHSARPTLNYEQYF.

The chain couples TRBV6-5 to TRBJ2-3, with D unclear. Trimming left V 0 bases short and J 2 bases short, with 6 bases between. In germline, CDR1 is MNHEY, CDR2 SVGAGI. This CDR3 has 14 residues. The CDR3 sequence: CASSYSASTDTQYF. CDR3 coding DNA: TGTGCCAGCAGTTACTCGGCCTCCACAGATACGCAGTATTTT.

The genes are TRBV19 and TRBJ2-7, with D hard to call. Germline CDR1 and CDR2: LNHDA and SQIVND (reference sequence). The germline V and J ends were trimmed by 1 base and 1 base, with 5 bases remaining between them. The CDR3 is 13 amino acids. CDR3 loop: CASSIAQSYEQYF. The CDR3, as DNA: TGTGCCAGTAGTATAGCCCAGTCCTACGAGCAGTACTTC. Full variable domain (remainder filled in from reference TRBV19 and TRBJ2-7): DGGITQSPKYLFRKEGQNVTLSCEQNLNHDAMYWYRQDPGQGLRLIYYSQIVNDFQKGDIAEGYSVSREKKESFPLTVTSAQKNPTAFYLCASSIAQSYEQYFGPGTRLTVT.

The J gene is TRBJ1-2, the V gene TRBV7-2; 8 bases are a match to TRBD1. V trimming: 1 base; J trimming: 5 bases; junction bases outside the gene matches: 6. CDR1 SGHTA and CDR2 FQGNSA come from the germline V gene. The CDR3 is 15 amino acids. The CDR3 nucleotides are TGTGCCAGCAGCTTAGGGCAGGGGGCGCAGTATGGCTACACCTTC. The encoded protein is CASSLGQGAQYGYTF.

The rearrangement links TRBV9 to TRBJ2-5, with TRBD1 matching over 9 bases. Germline CDR1 and CDR2: SGDLS and YYNGEE. V trimming: 0 bases; J trimming: 4 bases; junction bases outside the gene matches: 7. This CDR3 has 16 residues. For the CDR3, the DNA is TGTGCCAGCAGCGTAGACTCCGGGACAGGGATAGAGACCCAGTACTTC. This gives the protein CASSVDSGTGIETQYF.

This sequence joins TRBV6-1 and TRBJ1-1, with a weak D call TRBD1 (5 bases). V lost 7 bases, J lost 7 bases, and 13 bases lay in between. The CDR3 spans 12 residues. Germline CDR1 is MNHNS and CDR2 is SASEGT. The chain's CDR3 is CASNPGFGEAFF. DNA for the CDR3: TGTGCCAGCAACCCAGGGTTCGGTGAAGCTTTCTTT.

The gene calls are TRBV19 and TRBJ2-5, with TRBD2 matching over 8 bases. V gave up 3 bases and J gave up 7 bases; unmatched junction bases: 10. Germline V gene sequence: CDR1 LNHDA, CDR2 SQIVND (reference sequence). The CDR3 is made up of 15 amino acids. Here the CDR3 reads CASSIAGGLGGTQYF. The CDR3 DNA follows: TGTGCCAGTAGTATTGCGGGGGGACTTGGGGGGACCCAGTACTTC.

The V call is TRBV21-1, the J call TRBJ2-1; the table's TRBD1 call for D was not verified on the DNA. TRBV21-1 is classified as a pseudogene. The CDR3 has 15 amino acids. CDR3 bases: TGTGCCAGCAGTTTTACCTCCGGGACAGTTGGTGAGCAGTTCTTC. Its translation: CASSFTSGTVGEQFF.

The chain is built from TRBV9 and TRBJ2-5, with 8 bases aligning to TRBD1. From germline, CDR1 is SGDLS and CDR2 YYNGEE. This CDR3 has 15 residues. After removal of 0 bases from V and 4 bases from J, the junction contained 5 bases not matched to a gene. The CDR3 sequence: CASSVGAQGGETQYF. The CDR3 DNA follows: TGTGCCAGCAGCGTAGGAGCACAGGGGGGAGAGACCCAGTACTTC.

The chain has TRBV18 and TRBJ1-4; D not resolved. V lost 3 bases to trimming and J lost 8 bases, with 25 bases between them. CDR1 and CDR2 from the germline V gene are KGHSH and LQKENI. CDR3 length: 18 residues. The CDR3: CASSPLVQPNSRKEKLFF. CDR3 coding DNA: TGTGCCAGCTCACCCCTCGTTCAGCCTAACTCCAGGAAAGAAAAACTGTTTTTT.

The genes are TRBV4-1 and TRBJ2-2; D is tentatively TRBD1 or TRBD2 (5 bases each). Looked up from germline, CDR1 is MGHRA and CDR2 is YSYEKL. Trimming shortened V by 0 bases and J by 1 base, and 15 bases separated the two germline ends. The CDR3 sequence is 18 residues long. The CDR3 sequence is CASSQDRWDGGNTGELFF. DNA for the CDR3: TGCGCCAGCAGCCAAGATCGGTGGGACGGTGGGAACACCGGGGAGCTGTTTTTT.

The J gene is TRBJ2-2, the V gene TRBV6-5; 8 bases fit TRBD1. Germline lookup yields CDR1 MNHEY and CDR2 SVGAGI. V was clipped by 11 bases and J by 3 bases; unmatched bases: 5. There are 13 residues in the CDR3. Here the CDR3 reads CAGTDRDTGELFF. The CDR3 DNA sequence: TGTGCCGGGACGGACAGGGACACCGGGGAGCTGTTTTTT.